This entry lists 27 T cell receptor beta chains sequenced from one sample in a study of T-cell memory formation after mild COVID-19. TCRdb reprocessed the 5' RACE reads with MiXCR, giving one entry per CDR3 protein. Here the sample spans roughly 100,000 distinct CDR3 sequences, 9.5% to 15% being singletons. The material sequenced was PBMCs or a T cell subset sorted from them (not recorded which). All receptors derive from an adult woman who had mild COVID-19 (a few samples of this study predate the infection). Cell type and time point are not known.

This clonotype was seen repeatedly, ten times or more. The genes are TRBV5-6 and TRBJ2-4; D remains ambiguous. Per germline, CDR1 SGHDT and CDR2 YYEEEE. The CDR3 contains 11 residues. V was shortened by 3 bases and J by 2 bases, with 0 bases between the two germline ends. In DNA, the CDR3 is TGTGCCAGCAGCTCCAAAAACATTCAGTACTTC. It encodes CASSSKNIQYF.

The CDR3 region is CASSQDARVEIYGYTF. Here the CDR3 DNA reads TGCGCCAGCAGCCAAGATGCTAGGGTTGAAATCTATGGCTACACCTTC. This chain joins TRBV4-3 and TRBJ1-2, with D unresolved. The CDR3 is made up of 16 amino acids. Deletions cut 0 bases from V and 4 bases from J, with 15 bases between. Per germline, CDR1 LGHNA and CDR2 YSLEER.

This clonotype was found a few times. The chain has TRBV9 and TRBJ2-7; D call uncertain. With 1 base removed from V and 0 bases from J, the gap between germline ends came to 5 bases. The germline CDR1 and CDR2 sequences are SGDLS and YYNGEE. The CDR3 loop spans 13 amino acids. The CDR3 DNA sequence: TGTGCCAGCAGCGTAATTGACTCCTACGAGCAGTACTTC. Its translation: CASSVIDSYEQYF.

V and J are TRBV28 and TRBJ2-2; either TRBD1 or TRBD2 may supply D (5 bases each). Germline V gene lookup returns CDR1 MDHEN and CDR2 SYDVKM. Deletions cut 3 bases from V and 4 bases from J, with 15 bases between. The CDR3 is 16 amino acids. The CDR3 reads CASSFVGVGGTGELFF. CDR3 in DNA: TGTGCCAGCAGTTTTGTGGGGGTTGGAGGCACCGGGGAGCTGTTTTTT.

This clonotype has a handful of counts. This chain connects TRBV10-3 to TRBJ2-3, with a weak D call TRBD1 (7 bases). V shed 4 bases and J shed 2 bases, with 13 bases lying between them. Germline lookup yields CDR1 ENHRY and CDR2 SYGVKD. The CDR3 runs 15 residues. The CDR3 protein is CAISAGDSLTDTQYF. The CDR3 DNA follows: TGTGCCATCAGTGCGGGGGACAGCCTCACAGATACGCAGTATTTT.

V and J are TRBV7-2 and TRBJ1-2; 8 nucleotides align to TRBD1. The trim removed 1 base at V and 4 bases at J, leaving 11 bases unmatched. The CDR3 contains 17 residues. Germline V lookup: CDR1 SGHTA, CDR2 FQGNSA. The CDR3: CASSLVAPTGVPYGYTF. The CDR3 DNA reads TGTGCCAGCAGCTTAGTCGCCCCGACAGGGGTCCCCTATGGCTACACCTTC. The whole variable domain, filled in from reference TRBV7-2 and TRBJ1-2, reads GAGVSQSPSNKVTEKGKDVELRCDPISGHTALYWYRQSLGQGLEFLIYFQGNSAPDKSGLPSDRFSAERTGGSVSTLTIQRTQQEDSAVYLCASSLVAPTGVPYGYTFGSGTRLTVV.

This clonotype has only a few counts. The J gene is TRBJ2-1, the V gene TRBV27; 7 bases match TRBD2. The CDR3 is 15 amino acids. Germline V gives CDR1 MNHEY, CDR2 SMNVEV (reference sequence). The junction had 7 bases not matched to a gene; V was cut back by 5 bases and J by 3 bases. The CDR3 coding sequence is TGTGCCAGCAGTCCTGGGGGGGGTCTCTACAATGAGCAGTTCTTC. Amino acids: CASSPGGGLYNEQFF.

This clonotype has just a few counts. The chain couples TRBV12-3 or TRBV12-4 to TRBJ2-3; 9 bases are a match to TRBD2. The CDR3 consists of 15 residues. With V trimmed by 3 bases and J by 4 bases, 5 bases remained unmatched. CDR3 sequence: CASSLRAGGADTQYF. The CDR3 coding sequence is TGTGCCAGCAGTTTGAGGGCGGGAGGGGCAGATACGCAGTATTTT.

In its sample, this clonotype was seen many times. Its ends do not fully match the called genes, so a read error is possible. This chain links TRBV7-7 with TRBJ2-5; TRBD1 agrees at 10 bases. From germline, CDR1 is SSHAT and CDR2 FNYEAQ (reference sequence). The CDR3 consists of 15 residues. The CDR3 DNA reads TGTGCTAGCAGCTTGGGACAGGGGCGCCGGGAGACCCAGTACTTC. Protein: CASSLGQGRRETQYF. The full variable domain, rest sourced from reference TRBV7-7 and TRBJ2-5, is GAGVSQSPRYKVTKRGQDVTLRCDPISSHATLYWYQQALGQGPEFLTYFNYEAQPDKSGLPSDRFSAERPEGSISTLTIQRTEQRDSAMYRCASSLGQGRRETQYFGPGTRLLVL.

This clonotype was picked up a small number of times. The J gene is TRBJ1-6, the V gene TRBV4-1; 7 bases agree with TRBD1. Unmatched junction bases numbered 5, after V lost 1 base and J lost 8 bases. Germline V gene sequence: CDR1 MGHRA, CDR2 YSYEKL. CDR3 length: 15 amino acids. In DNA form, the CDR3 reads TGCGCCAGCAGCCAAGCTCGGGGGACAGATTCACCCCTCCACTTT. It encodes CASSQARGTDSPLHF.

The sample holds a few counts of this clonotype. The chain recombines TRBV7-9 with TRBJ2-1; D remains ambiguous. From germline, CDR1 is SEHNR and CDR2 FQNEAQ (reference sequence). V was trimmed by 3 bases and J by 6 bases, leaving 9 bases between them. The CDR3 covers 13 residues. CDR3 DNA: TGTGCCAGCAGCTTGGAACTGAGCAATGAGCAGTTCTTC. Residues: CASSLELSNEQFF.

This clonotype has just a few counts. The V and J genes are TRBV7-9 and TRBJ1-1; unclear D gene. Trimming left V 3 bases short and J 0 bases short, with 11 bases between. CDR1 is SEHNR and CDR2 is FQNEAQ in the germline V gene (reference sequence). The CDR3 spans 15 residues. The CDR3 reads CASSFEEWVNTEAFF. The CDR3 bases are TGTGCCAGCAGCTTCGAGGAGTGGGTGAACACTGAAGCTTTCTTT. Based on the CDR3 plus reference TRBV7-9 and TRBJ1-1, the full variable domain is DTGVSQNPRHKITKRGQNVTFRCDPISEHNRLYWYRQTLGQGPEFLTYFQNEAQLEKSRLLSDRFSAERPKGSFSTLEIQRTEQGDSAMYLCASSFEEWVNTEAFFGQGTRLTVV.

This chain links TRBV11-2 with TRBJ2-7; 8 positions agree with TRBD1. Germline assignment: CDR1 SGHAT and CDR2 FQNNGV. The CDR3 is made up of 13 amino acids. J lost 3 bases, V lost 3 bases, and 1 base had no gene match. CDR3 DNA: TGTGCCAGCAGCTTCGACAGGGGCTACGAGCAGTACTTC. Translating it yields CASSFDRGYEQYF.

The chain carries TRBV28 and TRBJ2-7; D might be TRBD2 (6 bases). CDR3 length: 15 amino acids. The V gene's germline CDR1 is MDHEN and CDR2 SYDVKM. Deletions cut 4 bases from V and 2 bases from J, with 15 bases between. The DNA of the CDR3 is TGTGCCAGCAGTTCTCCGGGACTGGGGACCTACGAGCAGTACTTC. This encodes CASSSPGLGTYEQYF.

This clonotype was detected ten times or more. The chain recombines TRBV12-3 or TRBV12-4 with TRBJ2-2, with unresolved D. CDR3 length: 11 amino acids. Trimming took 6 bases from V and 7 from J, leaving 6 bases between them. CDR3 nucleotides: TGTGCCAGCAGCATCAGCGGGGAGCTGTTTTTT. Translated, it gives CASSISGELFF.

This clonotype has more than one count but fewer than ten. The genes are TRBV24-1 and TRBJ2-1; TRBD1 or TRBD2 may be the D gene (5 bases each). The CDR3 consists of 14 residues. Trimming shortened V by 3 bases and J by 0 bases, and 5 bases separated the two germline ends. Germline lookup yields CDR1 KGHDR and CDR2 SFDVKD. CDR3 in amino acids: CATSDGGSYNEQFF. CDR3 sequence (DNA): TGTGCCACCAGTGATGGGGGCTCCTACAATGAGCAGTTCTTC.

This clonotype was seen a handful of times. The chain links TRBV6-2 or TRBV6-3 to TRBJ2-6; 8 bases fit TRBD1. Trimming took 6 bases from V and 1 from J; bases not matched to a gene: 14. The CDR3 is 19 amino acids. Germline values: CDR1 MNHEY, CDR2 SVGEGT. The CDR3 sequence: CASSPKTGVWLSGANVLTF. The CDR3 DNA reads as TGTGCCAGCAGCCCTAAGACAGGGGTCTGGCTATCTGGGGCCAACGTCCTGACTTTC.

In the case of this clonotype: Germline is not matched at one junction end, which may reflect a read error. The chain joins TRBV5-5 to TRBJ2-7; tentative D call: TRBD1 (6 bases). The CDR3 is 13 amino acids. From germline, CDR1 is SGHKS and CDR2 YYEKEE (reference sequence). CDR3 nucleotides: TGTGCCAGCAGCCCACTTATAGACAGGTCCACCTGCTTC. This encodes CASSPLIDRSTCF.

The chain uses TRBV9 and TRBJ1-2, with TRBD1 identical over 10 bases. The CDR3 is made up of 15 amino acids. After removal of 4 bases from V and 4 bases from J, the junction contained 7 bases not matched to a gene. The germline CDR1 and CDR2 sequences are SGDLS and YYNGEE. CDR3 sequence reads: CASSLGTGERYGYTF. DNA of the CDR3: TGTGCCAGCAGCTTAGGGACAGGGGAGCGCTATGGCTACACCTTC.

V usage is TRBV20-1 and J usage is TRBJ1-5, with 7 bases matching TRBD1. Germline V gene sequence: CDR1 DFQATT, CDR2 SNEGSKA (reference sequence). The J segment lost 0 bases and the V segment lost 5 bases, leaving 13 bases of the junction unmatched. The length of the CDR3 is 17 residues. As DNA, the CDR3 is TGCAGTGCTTTTTTTACCGGGACAGATCATAGCAATCAGCCCCAGCATTTT. This codes for CSAFFTGTDHSNQPQHF.

This clonotype was seen repeatedly, ten times or more. V usage is TRBV5-5 and J usage is TRBJ2-1; maybe TRBD1 (5 bases). Germline V CDR1 and CDR2: SGHKS, YYEKEE (reference sequence). V gave up 2 bases and J gave up 9 bases, with 9 bases separating them. The CDR3 has 12 residues. The CDR3, as DNA: TGTGCCAGCAGCTTAGGGGAAATTGAGCAGTTCTTC. It encodes CASSLGEIEQFF.

The V and J genes are TRBV27 and TRBJ1-1, with D hard to call. V was clipped by 2 bases and J by 0 bases, with 7 bases between them. This CDR3 has 14 amino acids. Germline-derived CDR1 and CDR2 are MNHEY and SMNVEV (reference sequence). The chain's CDR3 is CASSLSQVNTEAFF. The CDR3 DNA sequence: TGTGCCAGCAGTTTAAGTCAGGTGAACACTGAAGCTTTCTTT.

This clonotype was counted at least ten times. This rearrangement joins TRBV7-9 to TRBJ2-5; perhaps TRBD2 as D (5 bases). Trimming took 4 bases from V and 5 from J, leaving 11 bases between them. There are 13 residues in the CDR3. CDR1 and CDR2 (germline): SEHNR, FQNEAQ (reference sequence). The CDR3 DNA is TGTGCCAGCAGCTCGGGGAGCGAGGAGACCCAGTACTTC. The encoded protein is CASSSGSEETQYF. The full variable domain, with the rest looked up from reference TRBV7-9 and TRBJ2-5, is DTGVSQNPRHKITKRGQNVTFRCDPISEHNRLYWYRQTLGQGPEFLTYFQNEAQLEKSRLLSDRFSAERPKGSFSTLEIQRTEQGDSAMYLCASSSGSEETQYFGPGTRLLVL.

The V gene is TRBV20-1, the J gene TRBJ2-3, with 9 bases identical to TRBD1. Germline V gene data show CDR1 as DFQATT and CDR2 as SNEGSKA (reference sequence). The CDR3 runs 17 residues. Trimming took 7 bases from V and 4 from J; bases not matched to a gene: 18. CDR3 nucleotides: TGCAGTGTCAGGGAAACAGGGGGCTCCGCTCTCCCAGATACGCAGTATTTT. Its protein is CSVRETGGSALPDTQYF.

A few counts support this clonotype. V is TRBV12-3 or TRBV12-4 and J is TRBJ2-3; 8 bases fit TRBD1. The CDR3 spans 16 residues. V lost 7 bases, J lost 2 bases, and 11 bases stayed unmatched. CDR3 DNA: TGTGCCAGCAATTCCCCCGACAGGGGATACACAGATACGCAGTATTTT. Its translation: CASNSPDRGYTDTQYF.

This clonotype turned up a few times. The chain joins TRBV7-8 to TRBJ2-2; no clear D gene. The V end lost 5 bases, the J end lost 1 base, and 8 bases lay between the germline ends. The CDR3 length is 14 residues. Germline-derived CDR1 and CDR2 are SGHVS and FQNEAQ. The CDR3 protein is CASSRRQNTGELFF. CDR3 nucleotide sequence: TGTGCCAGCAGCCGTAGACAGAACACCGGGGAGCTGTTTTTT.

This clonotype has more than one count but fewer than ten. An end of the junction does not agree with germline; a read error may underlie this. The V call is TRBV20-1, the J call TRBJ2-7; TRBD2 might be the D (5 bases). The CDR3 has 12 amino acids. Germline V gives CDR1 DFQATT, CDR2 SNEGSKA (reference sequence). As DNA, the CDR3 is TGCATTGCTCCGACTATCTCCTACGAGCAGTACTTC. Translation: CIAPTISYEQYF.